A single sample is the source of the 26 T cell receptor beta chains below, sequenced in a study of OX40 agonist ivuxolimab in advanced cancers. Using immunoSEQ multiplex PCR, the repertoire was profiled, and TCRdb retains in-frame clones only, with some absent. The sample lists just under 65,000 clones; about 90% were seen once. Sequenced here: CD4+ or CD8+ T cells sorted from blood, sampled in a trial of the OX40 agonist ivuxolimab. These receptors came from an adult with an advanced solid tumor such as melanoma, head and neck, liver or kidney cancer.

The chain has TRBV4-1 and TRBJ2-5, with D perhaps TRBD1 or TRBD2 (6 bases each). The ends were cut back, 6 bases at V and 3 bases at J, with 17 bases in the middle. Germline CDR1 reads MGHRA; CDR2 reads YSYEKL. The CDR3 runs to 15 residues. This CDR3 is CASSLGGGPKETQYF. Written as DNA, the CDR3 is TGCGCCAGCAGTCTGGGTGGGGGGCCGAAAGAGACCCAGTACTTC.

The rearrangement links TRBV9 to TRBJ2-3, with D perhaps TRBD1 (5 bases). Per germline, CDR1 SGDLS and CDR2 YYNGEE. V lost 3 bases and J lost 2, with 10 bases in between. This CDR3 contains 14 residues. The chain's CDR3 is CASSGQGYTDTQYF. CDR3 in DNA: TGTGCCAGCAGCGGGCAGGGCTACACAGATACGCAGTATTTT.

This clone was counted a few times. The chain combines TRBV2 with TRBJ2-3, with TRBD2 matching over 8 bases. V lost 7 bases, J lost 7 bases, and 16 bases stayed unmatched. This CDR3 region has 16 residues. The germline V gene encodes CDR1 SNHLY and CDR2 FYNNEI. DNA of the CDR3: TGTGCCAGCAAGTTTATGATGCGGGAGGCCAGGAATACGCAGTATTTT. This encodes CASKFMMREARNTQYF.

V usage is TRBV11-2 and J usage is TRBJ2-5, with D possibly TRBD2 on 6 matching bases. With 5 bases removed from V and 5 bases from J, the gap between germline ends came to 15 bases. CDR3 size: 14 residues. Germline V CDR1 and CDR2: SGHAT, FQNNGV. The CDR3 loop reads CASSGGLLRETQYF. CDR3 bases: TGTGCCAGCAGCGGGGGACTTCTTAGGGAGACCCAGTACTTC. Full variable domain (missing parts from reference TRBV11-2 and TRBJ2-5): EAGVAQSPRYKIIEKRQSVAFWCNPISGHATLYWYQQILGQGPKLLIQFQNNGVVDDSQLPKDRFSAERLKGVDSTLKIQPAKLEDSAVYLCASSGGLLRETQYFGPGTRLLVL.

The J gene is TRBJ2-2, the V gene TRBV5-6; D gene uncertain. With 4 bases removed from V and 6 bases from J, the gap between germline ends came to 7 bases. Per the germline V gene, CDR1 is SGHDT and CDR2 is YYEEEE. The length of the CDR3 is 12 residues. CDR3 in DNA: TGTGCCAGCAGCCCACGCCCCGGGGAGCTGTTTTTT. Its protein product is CASSPRPGELFF.

The chain has TRBV5-1 and TRBJ2-2; 7 nucleotides agree with TRBD1. This CDR3 is 15 amino acids long. Germline V gene data show CDR1 as SGHRS and CDR2 as YFSETQ. V shed 3 bases, J shed 4 bases, and the junction held 6 bases outside the gene matches. CDR3: CASSYEGAGTGELFF. The CDR3, as DNA: TGCGCCAGCAGCTACGAGGGGGCCGGCACCGGGGAGCTGTTTTTT.

V and J are TRBV6-5 and TRBJ1-1, with D unresolved. V lost 5 bases to trimming and J lost 5 bases, with 12 bases between them. Looked up from germline, CDR1 is MNHEY and CDR2 is SVGAGI. This CDR3 has 13 residues. DNA for the CDR3: TGTGCCAGCAGTGTGGACGGTAGGACTGAAGCTTTCTTT. Its protein product is CASSVDGRTEAFF.

The chain combines TRBV6-1 with TRBJ2-3, with 14 nucleotides matching TRBD2. Trimming took 5 bases from V and 4 from J; bases not matched to a gene: 2. Per the germline V gene, CDR1 is MNHNS and CDR2 is SASEGT. The CDR3 loop spans 15 amino acids. CDR3 residues: CASSPTSGGADTQYF. CDR3 sequence (DNA): TGTGCCAGCAGTCCGACTAGCGGGGGGGCAGATACGCAGTATTTT.

The genes are TRBV5-4 and TRBJ1-2; D is perhaps TRBD1 (5 bases). V lost 4 bases and J 1 base, leaving 8 bases between the germline ends. Germline V gene lookup returns CDR1 SGHNT and CDR2 YYREEE (reference sequence). This CDR3 region has 13 residues. CDR3 coding DNA: TGTGCCAGCAGCAGGGGCAGTAACTATGGCTACACCTTC. Protein sequence: CASSRGSNYGYTF.

This clone showed up just once. The chain couples TRBV18 to TRBJ2-4; a weak D match, TRBD2 (6 bases). The CDR3 covers 16 residues. CDR1 and CDR2 from the germline V gene are KGHSH and LQKENI. Trimming removed 3 bases at V and 2 bases at J, with 14 bases between. The CDR3 sequence is CASSPRLEVTKNIQYF. Here the CDR3 DNA reads TGTGCCAGCTCACCTCGACTAGAGGTGACCAAAAACATTCAGTACTTC.

V is TRBV9 and J is TRBJ2-7; unclear D gene. Per germline, CDR1 SGDLS and CDR2 YYNGEE. The V end lost 0 bases, the J end lost 1 base, and 8 bases lay between the germline ends. This CDR3 is 14 amino acids long. CDR3 sequence: CASSVAGRSYEQYF. The CDR3 DNA sequence: TGTGCCAGCAGCGTAGCTGGCCGATCCTACGAGCAGTACTTC.

The chain carries TRBV10-3 and TRBJ2-5; D is unresolved. The CDR3 spans 13 residues. V was trimmed by 7 bases and J by 5 bases, leaving 14 bases between them. CDR1 and CDR2 from the germline V gene are ENHRY and SYGVKD. CDR3 coding DNA: TGTGCCATCACCCGAACGGAGTGGGAGACCCAGTACTTC. It specifies CAITRTEWETQYF.

The gene calls are TRBV19 and TRBJ2-7; 9 bases fit TRBD1. Germline assignment: CDR1 LNHDA and CDR2 SQIVND (reference sequence). V shed 5 bases, J shed 5 bases, and the junction held 10 bases outside the gene matches. CDR3 size: 15 residues. In nucleotides, the CDR3 is TGTGCCAGTAGTTTAGGGACAGGGAAGTCTCACGAGCAGTACTTC. Amino acid sequence: CASSLGTGKSHEQYF.

The chain recombines TRBV6-5 with TRBJ1-1; no clear D. CDR1 and CDR2 from the germline V gene are MNHEY and SVGAGI. The germline V and J ends were trimmed by 2 bases and 2 bases, with 9 bases remaining between them. This CDR3 is built from 14 residues. The CDR3 DNA is TGTGCCAGCAGTTACCTCGGTGGAAACACTGAAGCTTTCTTT. Amino acid sequence: CASSYLGGNTEAFF.

V usage is TRBV9 and J usage is TRBJ2-3; D unclear. CDR3 length: 14 amino acids. Per the germline V gene, CDR1 is SGDLS and CDR2 is YYNGEE. The V and J ends lost 4 bases and 2 bases respectively, with 11 bases between them. The CDR3 protein is CASSPRVFTDTQYF. The DNA for the CDR3 is TGTGCCAGCAGCCCCCGGGTCTTCACAGATACGCAGTATTTT.

The chain is built from TRBV9 and TRBJ2-7; weak D call: TRBD1 (6 bases). The germline V gene has CDR1 SGDLS and CDR2 YYNGEE. This CDR3 is 15 amino acids long. V was clipped by 2 bases and J by 5 bases, with 17 bases between them. The CDR3 DNA reads TGTGCCAGCAGCGTTCAACCGGGACAATCGGACGAGCAGTACTTC. Its protein product is CASSVQPGQSDEQYF.

J is TRBJ2-7 and V is TRBV28; D gene unclear. CDR1 and CDR2 from the germline V gene are MDHEN and SYDVKM. The ends were cut back, 7 bases at V and 2 bases at J, with 9 bases in the middle. This CDR3 is built from 12 residues. The CDR3 bases are TGTGCCAGCAATCGGAAGGCCTACGAGCAGTACTTC. As protein: CASNRKAYEQYF.

This chain connects TRBV29-1 to TRBJ1-2; 9 bases are shared with TRBD1. V lost 7 bases, J lost 7 bases, and 4 bases stayed unmatched. CDR3 length: 11 amino acids. CDR1 is SQVTM, CDR2 ANQGSEA, per germline. As DNA, the CDR3 is TGCAGCGGGACAGGGGATGGTGGCTACACCTTC. Residues: CSGTGDGGYTF.

The rearrangement links TRBV6-1 to TRBJ2-1, with D maybe TRBD2 (5 bases). Germline values: CDR1 MNHNS, CDR2 SASEGT. This CDR3 comprises 14 residues. The V end was cut by 4 bases, the J end by 1 base, with 8 bases between. The CDR3 reads CASSVSGSYNEQFF. The CDR3 DNA sequence: TGTGCCAGCAGTGTGAGCGGATCCTACAATGAGCAGTTCTTC.

J is TRBJ1-2 and V is TRBV18; D possibly corresponds to TRBD1 (6 bases). V gave up 1 base and J gave up 5 bases, with 14 bases separating them. The CDR3 contains 15 residues. Germline values: CDR1 KGHSH, CDR2 LQKENI. CDR3 amino acids: CASSPLGGDRYGYTF. CDR3 coding DNA: TGTGCCAGCTCACCACTTGGGGGTGACAGGTATGGCTACACCTTC.

This rearrangement joins TRBV18 to TRBJ1-1; TRBD1 is a possible D gene (5 bases). There are 13 residues in the CDR3. V lost 6 bases and J lost 6, with 14 bases in between. The germline CDR1 and CDR2 sequences are KGHSH and LQKENI. CDR3 region: CASSARERPEAFF. The DNA for the CDR3 is TGTGCCAGCTCCGCCAGGGAGAGGCCTGAAGCTTTCTTT.

The chain employs TRBV28 and TRBJ2-6, with unresolved D. The ends were cut back, 8 bases at V and 4 bases at J, with 15 bases in the middle. CDR1 and CDR2 (germline): MDHEN, SYDVKM. This CDR3 comprises 15 residues. For the CDR3, the DNA is TGTGCCAGCGCTAGGTCCGGGTTCGGGGCCAACGTCCTGACTTTC. It is translated as CASARSGFGANVLTF.

The V gene is TRBV5-1, the J gene TRBJ2-7; 9 nucleotides line up with TRBD2. Germline V CDR1 and CDR2: SGHRS, YFSETQ. The CDR3 runs to 15 residues. J was trimmed by 1 base and V by 5 bases; bases with no gene match: 7. CDR3 loop: CASSSYSGSSYEQYF. The CDR3 DNA reads as TGCGCCAGCAGTTCCTATAGCGGGAGTTCCTACGAGCAGTACTTC.

This clone has a single count. The genes are TRBV7-3 and TRBJ2-2; TRBD1 matches 10 bases. Germline assignment: CDR1 SGHTA and CDR2 FQGTGA. The CDR3 is 14 amino acids. V shed 4 bases and J 7 bases; nucleotides not matched to a gene: 3. CDR3 protein: CASSWGQGNGELFF. As DNA, the CDR3 is TGTGCCAGCAGCTGGGGACAGGGGAACGGGGAGCTGTTTTTT.

This CDR3 reads CASRGEDSVDTEAFF. CDR3 bases: TGTGCCAGCAGAGGGGAAGACAGCGTGGACACTGAAGCTTTCTTT. This chain uses TRBV27 with TRBJ1-1; tentatively, D is TRBD1 (5 bases). The CDR3 runs 15 residues. Germline CDR1 and CDR2: MNHEY and SMNVEV (reference sequence). V lost 6 bases and J lost 3, with 17 bases in between.

The rearrangement uses TRBV28 and TRBJ1-3, with D maybe TRBD1 (5 bases). The CDR3 has 17 amino acids. The V and J ends lost 2 bases and 0 bases respectively, with 14 bases between them. CDR1 is MDHEN and CDR2 is SYDVKM in the germline V gene. The CDR3 is CASSLSRGQSSGNTIYF. CDR3 coding DNA: TGTGCCAGCAGTTTAAGCCGGGGCCAGAGCTCTGGAAACACCATATATTTT.